The text below deals with one T cell receptor (beta chain). Here immunoSEQ multiplex PCR was the method, and the copy in TCRdb shows in-frame clones only, minus some. The table includes about 170,000 clones, around four fifths detected once. The data derive from a study of blood T cell repertoires in COVID-19. Study-level background: Specimens from acute and convalescent COVID-19 originated in the United States, Italy and Spain. Sources were T cells, B-cell-depleted T cells, or PBMCs; the material itself was cDNA or gDNA.

The length of the CDR3 is 18 residues. Seattle patients were enrolled during active infection and followed longitudinally. The chain carries TRBV21-1 and TRBJ2-6; the table calls TRBD2, which could not be checked here. TRBV21-1 is a known pseudogene. The specimen sequenced was peripheral blood. This clonotype was sampled from a woman aged 80 or older with COVID-19, enrolled during active disease. The DNA of the CDR3 is TGTGCCAGCAGCAAAGATTGTGGTCCGCTACTTGGGGCCAACGTCCTGACTTTC. This gives the protein CASSKDCGPLLGANVLTF.